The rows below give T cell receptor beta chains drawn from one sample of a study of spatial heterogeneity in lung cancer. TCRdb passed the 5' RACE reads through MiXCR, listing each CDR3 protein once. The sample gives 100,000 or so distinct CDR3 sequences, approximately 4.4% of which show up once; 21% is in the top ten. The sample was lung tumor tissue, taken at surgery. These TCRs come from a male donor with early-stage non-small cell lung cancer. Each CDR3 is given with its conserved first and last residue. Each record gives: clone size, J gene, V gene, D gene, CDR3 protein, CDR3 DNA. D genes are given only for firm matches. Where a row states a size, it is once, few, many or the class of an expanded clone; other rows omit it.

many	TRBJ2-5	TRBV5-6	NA	CASSFYTGTQETQYF	TGTGCCAGCAGCTTTTACACCGGGACCCAAGAGACCCAGTACTTC
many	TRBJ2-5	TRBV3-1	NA	CASSQVMGRTETQYF	TGTGCCAGCAGCCAAGTCATGGGACGGACGGAGACCCAGTACTTC
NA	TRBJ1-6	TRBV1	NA	CTSSQEFRQGYLPSDSPLHF	TGCACCAGCAGCCAAGAGTTTAGACAGGGGTATCTTCCTTCTGATTCACCCCTCCACTTT
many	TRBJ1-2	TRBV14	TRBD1	CASSRTGTSYGYTF	TGTGCCAGCAGTCGGACAGGGACGAGTTATGGCTACACCTTC
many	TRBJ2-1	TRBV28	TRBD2	CASSSLGAGGENEQFF	TGTGCCAGCAGTTCCCTTGGAGCGGGAGGGGAAAATGAGCAGTTCTTC
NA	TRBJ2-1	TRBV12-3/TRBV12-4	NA	CASSFLGDDQFF	TGTGCCAGCAGTTTTTTAGGGGATGATCAGTTCTTC
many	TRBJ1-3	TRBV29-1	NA	CSVRDGNTIYF	TGCAGCGTACGTGACGGAAACACCATATATTTT
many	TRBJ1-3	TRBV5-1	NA	CASSPEDSGNTIYF	TGCGCCAGCAGCCCGGAGGACTCTGGAAACACCATATATTTT
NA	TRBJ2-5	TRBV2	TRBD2	CASSERPSSGREETQYF	TGTGCCAGCAGTGAACGGCCCTCTAGCGGGAGGGAGGAGACCCAGTACTTC
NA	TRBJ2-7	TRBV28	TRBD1	CASIWTGGSEQYF	TGTGCCAGCATCTGGACAGGGGGTTCCGAGCAGTACTTC
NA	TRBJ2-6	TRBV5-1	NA	CASSWQPTDNVLTF	TGCGCCAGCAGTTGGCAGCCAACTGATAACGTCCTGACTTTC
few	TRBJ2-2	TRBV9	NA	CASSASGELFF	TGTGCCAGCAGCGCGTCCGGGGAGCTGTTTTTT
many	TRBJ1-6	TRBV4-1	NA	CASSQQGDSPLHF	TGCGCCAGCAGCCAGCAGGGAGATTCACCCCTCCACTTT
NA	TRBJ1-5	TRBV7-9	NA	CASSFGQPGGHQHF	TGTGCCAGCAGCTTTGGACAGCCGGGTGGTCACCAGCATTTT
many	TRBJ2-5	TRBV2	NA	CASNTGYSQETQYF	TGTGCCAGCAACACCGGGTATTCACAAGAGACCCAGTACTTC
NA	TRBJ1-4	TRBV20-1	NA	CSAGEGGFNEKLFF	TGCAGTGCTGGGGAGGGGGGTTTCAATGAAAAACTGTTTTTT
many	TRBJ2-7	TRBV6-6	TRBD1	CASKRQGAAYEQYF	TGTGCCAGCAAAAGACAGGGGGCGGCCTACGAGCAGTACTTC
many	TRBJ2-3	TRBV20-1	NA	CSATAWAAESTDTQYF	TGCAGTGCTACGGCCTGGGCCGCGGAGAGCACAGATACGCAGTATTTT
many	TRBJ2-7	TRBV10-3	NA	CAISKSVGQASYEQYF	TGTGCCATCAGTAAAAGTGTTGGGCAGGCCTCCTACGAGCAGTACTTC
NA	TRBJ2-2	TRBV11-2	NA	CASSPIGGTGELFF	TGTGCCAGCAGCCCGATTGGCGGGACCGGGGAGCTGTTTTTT
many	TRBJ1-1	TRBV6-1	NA	CASSEAPASGAEAFF	TGTGCCAGCAGTGAAGCCCCCGCGTCTGGGGCTGAAGCTTTCTTT
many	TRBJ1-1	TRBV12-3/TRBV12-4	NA	CASSFTGLNTEAFF	TGTGCCAGCAGTTTCACAGGGTTGAACACTGAAGCTTTCTTT
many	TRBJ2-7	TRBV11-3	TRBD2	CASSLGASGFYEQYF	TGTGCCAGCAGCTTAGGGGCTAGCGGCTTCTACGAGCAGTACTTC
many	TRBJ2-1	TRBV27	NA	CASSLPNNEQFF	TGTGCCAGCAGTTTACCAAACAATGAGCAGTTCTTC